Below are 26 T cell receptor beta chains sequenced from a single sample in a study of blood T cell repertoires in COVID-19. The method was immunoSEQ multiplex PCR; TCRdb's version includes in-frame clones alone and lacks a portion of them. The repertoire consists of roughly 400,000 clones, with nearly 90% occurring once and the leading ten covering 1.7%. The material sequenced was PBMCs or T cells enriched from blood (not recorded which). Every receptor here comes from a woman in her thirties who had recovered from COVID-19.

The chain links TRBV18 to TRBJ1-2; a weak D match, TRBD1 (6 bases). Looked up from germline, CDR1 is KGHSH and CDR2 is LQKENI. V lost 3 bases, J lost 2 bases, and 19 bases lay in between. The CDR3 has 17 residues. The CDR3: CASSPRMGQQGNYGYTF. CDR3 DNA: TGTGCCAGCTCACCTCGTATGGGACAACAAGGGAACTATGGCTACACCTTC.

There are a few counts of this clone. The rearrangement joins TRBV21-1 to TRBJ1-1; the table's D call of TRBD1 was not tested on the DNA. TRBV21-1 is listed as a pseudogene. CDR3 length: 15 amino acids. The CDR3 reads CASGNRTGESTEAFF. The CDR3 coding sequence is TGTGCCAGCGGAAACCGGACAGGGGAGAGCACTGAAGCTTTCTTT.

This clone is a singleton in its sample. The CDR3 here is CASSESRGHHDGYTF. The CDR3 DNA sequence: TGTGCCAGCAGTGAATCACGGGGTCACCATGATGGCTACACCTTC. The rearrangement links TRBV25-1 to TRBJ1-2, with D unclear. Germline CDR1 and CDR2: MGHDK and SYGVNS. The ends were cut back, 1 base at V and 6 bases at J, with 15 bases in the middle. The CDR3 is 15 amino acids.

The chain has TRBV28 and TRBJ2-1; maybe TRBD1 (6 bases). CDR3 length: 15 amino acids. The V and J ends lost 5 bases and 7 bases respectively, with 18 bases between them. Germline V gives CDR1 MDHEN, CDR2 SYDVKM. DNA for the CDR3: TGTGCCAGCAGTCACTACAGGGTCGATATTAATGAGCAGTTCTTC. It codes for CASSHYRVDINEQFF.

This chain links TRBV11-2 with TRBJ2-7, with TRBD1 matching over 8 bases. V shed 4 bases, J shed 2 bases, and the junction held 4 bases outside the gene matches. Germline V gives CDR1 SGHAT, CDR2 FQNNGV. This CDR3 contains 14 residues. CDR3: CASSWDRLAYEQYF. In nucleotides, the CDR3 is TGTGCCAGCAGCTGGGACAGGTTAGCCTACGAGCAGTACTTC.

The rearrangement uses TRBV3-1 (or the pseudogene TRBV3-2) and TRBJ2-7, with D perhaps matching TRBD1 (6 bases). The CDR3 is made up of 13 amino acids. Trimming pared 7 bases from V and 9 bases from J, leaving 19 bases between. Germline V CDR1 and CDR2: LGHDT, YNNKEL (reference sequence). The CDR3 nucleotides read TGTGCCAGCACGCGACAGGAGGTTGGGGTGCAGTACTTC. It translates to CASTRQEVGVQYF.

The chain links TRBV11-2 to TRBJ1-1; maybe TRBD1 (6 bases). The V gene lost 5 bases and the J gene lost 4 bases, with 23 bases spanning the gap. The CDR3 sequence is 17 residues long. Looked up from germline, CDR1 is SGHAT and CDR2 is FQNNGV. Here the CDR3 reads CASSTITGMVGFTEAFF. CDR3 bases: TGTGCCAGCAGCACGATAACAGGGATGGTAGGGTTCACTGAAGCTTTCTTT.

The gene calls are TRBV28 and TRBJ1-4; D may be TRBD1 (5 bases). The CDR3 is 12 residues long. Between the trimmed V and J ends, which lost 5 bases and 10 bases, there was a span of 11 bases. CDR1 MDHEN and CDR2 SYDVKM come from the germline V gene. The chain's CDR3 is CASSLGGRKLFF. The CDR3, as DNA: TGTGCCAGCAGTCTCGGGGGAAGAAAACTGTTTTTT.

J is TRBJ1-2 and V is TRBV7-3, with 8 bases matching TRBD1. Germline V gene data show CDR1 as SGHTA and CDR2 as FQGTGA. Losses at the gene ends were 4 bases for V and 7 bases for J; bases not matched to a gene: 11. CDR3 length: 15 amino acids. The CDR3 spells CASSSTGGTVGGYTF. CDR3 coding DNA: TGTGCCAGCAGCTCCACAGGGGGGACAGTCGGTGGCTACACCTTC.

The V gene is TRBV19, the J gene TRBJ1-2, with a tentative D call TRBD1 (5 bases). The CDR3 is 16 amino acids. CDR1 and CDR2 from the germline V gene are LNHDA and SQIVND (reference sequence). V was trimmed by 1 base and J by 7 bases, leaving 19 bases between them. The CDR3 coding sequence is TGTGCCAGTAGTATAGGCGGACACCCATCGGGAGGTGGCTACACCTTC. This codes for CASSIGGHPSGGGYTF.

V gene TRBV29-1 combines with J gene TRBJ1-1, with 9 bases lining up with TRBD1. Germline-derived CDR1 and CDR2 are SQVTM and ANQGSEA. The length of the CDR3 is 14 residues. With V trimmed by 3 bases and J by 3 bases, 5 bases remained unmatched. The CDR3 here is CSVDTGQGHTEAFF. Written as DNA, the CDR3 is TGCAGCGTTGACACCGGACAGGGGCACACTGAAGCTTTCTTT.

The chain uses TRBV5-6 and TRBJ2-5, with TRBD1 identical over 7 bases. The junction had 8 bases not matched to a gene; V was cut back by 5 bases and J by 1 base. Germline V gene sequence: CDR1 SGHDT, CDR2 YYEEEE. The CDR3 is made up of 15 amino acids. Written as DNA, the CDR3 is TGTGCCAGCAGTCCCGGGACAGTAAGCCAAGAGACCCAGTACTTC. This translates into CASSPGTVSQETQYF.

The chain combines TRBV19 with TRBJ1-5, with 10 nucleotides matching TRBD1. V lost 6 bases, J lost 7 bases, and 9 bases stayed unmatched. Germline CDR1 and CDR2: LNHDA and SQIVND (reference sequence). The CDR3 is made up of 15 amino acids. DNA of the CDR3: TGTGCCAGTAGGGGTATGGACAGGGGGAGACAGCCCCAGCATTTT. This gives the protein CASRGMDRGRQPQHF.

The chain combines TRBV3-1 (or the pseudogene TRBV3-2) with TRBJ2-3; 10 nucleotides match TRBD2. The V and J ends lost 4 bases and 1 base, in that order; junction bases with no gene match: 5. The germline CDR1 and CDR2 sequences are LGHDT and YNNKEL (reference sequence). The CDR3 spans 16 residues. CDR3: CASSRLAGGGTDTQYF. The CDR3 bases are TGTGCCAGCAGCCGTTTAGCGGGAGGCGGCACAGATACGCAGTATTTT.

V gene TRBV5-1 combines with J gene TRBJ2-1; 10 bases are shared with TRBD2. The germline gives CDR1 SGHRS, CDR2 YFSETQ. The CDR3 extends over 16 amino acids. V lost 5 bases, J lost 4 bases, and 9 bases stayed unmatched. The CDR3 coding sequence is TGCGCCAGCAGAGGACTAGCGGACAACTCGTACAATGAGCAGTTCTTC. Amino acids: CASRGLADNSYNEQFF.

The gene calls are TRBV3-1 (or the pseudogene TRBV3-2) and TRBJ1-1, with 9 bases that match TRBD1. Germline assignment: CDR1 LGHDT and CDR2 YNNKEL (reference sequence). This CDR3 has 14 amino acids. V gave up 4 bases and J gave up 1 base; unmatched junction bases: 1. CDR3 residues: CASSRGQGNTEAFF. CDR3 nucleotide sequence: TGTGCCAGCAGCCGGGGACAGGGGAACACTGAAGCTTTCTTT.

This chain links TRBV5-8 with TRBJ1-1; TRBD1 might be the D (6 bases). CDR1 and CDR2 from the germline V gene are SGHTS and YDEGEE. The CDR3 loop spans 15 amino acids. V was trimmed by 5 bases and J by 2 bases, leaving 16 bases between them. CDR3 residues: CASRADSRYNTEAFF. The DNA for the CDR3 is TGTGCCAGCAGGGCGGACAGCCGATATAACACTGAAGCTTTCTTT.

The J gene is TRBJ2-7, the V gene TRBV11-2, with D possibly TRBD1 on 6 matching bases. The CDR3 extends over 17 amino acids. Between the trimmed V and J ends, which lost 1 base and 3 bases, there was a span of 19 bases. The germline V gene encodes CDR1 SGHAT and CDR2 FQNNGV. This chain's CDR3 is CASSLVRPGHPIYEQYF. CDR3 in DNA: TGTGCCAGCAGCTTAGTTCGTCCGGGACACCCCATCTACGAGCAGTACTTC.

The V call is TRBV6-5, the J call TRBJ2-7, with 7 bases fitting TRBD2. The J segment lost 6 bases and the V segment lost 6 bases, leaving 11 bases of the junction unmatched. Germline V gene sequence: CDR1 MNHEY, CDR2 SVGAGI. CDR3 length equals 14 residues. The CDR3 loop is CASSRLAPRGEQYF. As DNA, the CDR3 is TGTGCCAGCAGCCGACTAGCCCCAAGAGGCGAGCAGTACTTC.

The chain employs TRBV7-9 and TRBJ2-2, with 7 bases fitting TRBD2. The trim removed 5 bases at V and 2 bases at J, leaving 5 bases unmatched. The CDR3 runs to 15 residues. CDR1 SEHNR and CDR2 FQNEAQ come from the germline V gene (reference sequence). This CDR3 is CASSGSGLNTGELFF. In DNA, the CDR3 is TGTGCCAGCAGCGGTAGCGGGCTAAACACCGGGGAGCTGTTTTTT.

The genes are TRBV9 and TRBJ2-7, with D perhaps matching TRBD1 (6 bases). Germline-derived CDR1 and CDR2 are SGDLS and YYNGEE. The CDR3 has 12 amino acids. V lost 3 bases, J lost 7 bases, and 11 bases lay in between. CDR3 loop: CASSASQGEQYF. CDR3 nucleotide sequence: TGTGCCAGCAGCGCTTCCCAGGGGGAGCAGTACTTC.

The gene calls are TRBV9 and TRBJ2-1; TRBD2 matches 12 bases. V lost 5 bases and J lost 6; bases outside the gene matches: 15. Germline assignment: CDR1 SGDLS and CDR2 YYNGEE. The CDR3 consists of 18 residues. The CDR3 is CASSLLPLLAGGGNEQFF. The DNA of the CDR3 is TGTGCCAGCAGTCTTCTCCCGCTACTAGCGGGGGGAGGCAATGAGCAGTTCTTC.

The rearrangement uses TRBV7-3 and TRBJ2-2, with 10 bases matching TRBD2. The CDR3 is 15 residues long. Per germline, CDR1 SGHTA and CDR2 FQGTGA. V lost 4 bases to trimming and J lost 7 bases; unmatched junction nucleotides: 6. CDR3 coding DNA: TGTGCCAGCAGCTCTCAGCGGGGGGGCAGCGGGGAGCTGTTTTTT. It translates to CASSSQRGGSGELFF.

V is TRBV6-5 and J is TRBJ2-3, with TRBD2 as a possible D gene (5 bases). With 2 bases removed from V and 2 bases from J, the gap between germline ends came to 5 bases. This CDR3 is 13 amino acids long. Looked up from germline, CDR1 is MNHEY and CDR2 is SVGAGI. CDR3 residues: CASSYLATDTQYF. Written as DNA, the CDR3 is TGTGCCAGCAGTTACCTAGCCACAGATACGCAGTATTTT.

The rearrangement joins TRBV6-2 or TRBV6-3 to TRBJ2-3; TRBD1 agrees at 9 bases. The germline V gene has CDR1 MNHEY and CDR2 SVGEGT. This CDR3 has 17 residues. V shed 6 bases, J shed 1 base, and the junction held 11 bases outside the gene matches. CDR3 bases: TGTGCCAGCAGCCCTTACAGGGGGCGCGGGGGCACAGATACGCAGTATTTT. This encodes CASSPYRGRGGTDTQYF.

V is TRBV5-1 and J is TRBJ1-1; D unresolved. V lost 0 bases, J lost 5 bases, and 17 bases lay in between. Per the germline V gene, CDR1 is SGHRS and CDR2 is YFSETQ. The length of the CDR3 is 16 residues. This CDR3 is CASSLAARPGRTEAFF. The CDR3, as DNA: TGCGCCAGCAGCTTGGCTGCCCGCCCGGGGAGGACTGAAGCTTTCTTT.